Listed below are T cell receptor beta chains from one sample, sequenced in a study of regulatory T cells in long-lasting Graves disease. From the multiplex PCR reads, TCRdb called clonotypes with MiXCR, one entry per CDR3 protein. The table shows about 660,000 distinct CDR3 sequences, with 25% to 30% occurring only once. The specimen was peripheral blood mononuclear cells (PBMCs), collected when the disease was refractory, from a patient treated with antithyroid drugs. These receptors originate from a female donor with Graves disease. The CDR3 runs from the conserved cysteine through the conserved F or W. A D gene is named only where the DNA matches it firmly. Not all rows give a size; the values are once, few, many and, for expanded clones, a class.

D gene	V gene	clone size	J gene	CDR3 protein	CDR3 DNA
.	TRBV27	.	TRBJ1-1	CASSLSSVNTEAFF	TGTGCCAGCAGTTTATCATCGGTGAACACTGAAGCTTTCTTT
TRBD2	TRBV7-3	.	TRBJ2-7	CASSLRGLAGEQYF	TGTGCCAGCAGCTTACGGGGACTAGCGGGTGAGCAGTACTTC
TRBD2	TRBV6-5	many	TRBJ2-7	CASSYPPSGNYEQYF	TGTGCCAGCAGTTACCCGCCTAGCGGGAACTACGAGCAGTACTTC
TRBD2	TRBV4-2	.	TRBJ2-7	CASSPGSSGSYEQYF	TGTGCCAGCAGCCCGGGATCTAGCGGGAGCTACGAGCAGTACTTC
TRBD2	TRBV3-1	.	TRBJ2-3	CASSQGATRTSQADTQYF	TGTGCCAGCAGCCAGGGAGCTACTAGGACTAGCCAGGCAGATACGCAGTATTTT
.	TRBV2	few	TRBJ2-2	CASRRAPGTGELFF	TGTGCCAGCCGCCGGGCCCCTGGGACCGGGGAGCTGTTTTTT
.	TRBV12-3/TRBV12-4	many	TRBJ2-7	CASSLARPYEQYF	TGTGCCAGCAGTTTAGCGCGCCCCTACGAGCAGTACTTC
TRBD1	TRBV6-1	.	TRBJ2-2	CATGSETGFLGELFF	TGTGCCACTGGCTCCGAGACAGGGTTTTTAGGGGAGCTGTTTTTT
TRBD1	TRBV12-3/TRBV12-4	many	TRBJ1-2	CASRGTGIAGYTF	TGTGCCAGCAGGGGGACAGGGATCGCTGGCTACACCTTC
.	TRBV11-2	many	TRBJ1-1	CASSLYGSEAFF	TGTGCCAGCAGCTTATATGGGAGTGAAGCTTTCTTT
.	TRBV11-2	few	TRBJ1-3	CASSMGPGSGNTIYF	TGTGCCAGCAGCATGGGGCCGGGTTCTGGAAACACCATATATTTT
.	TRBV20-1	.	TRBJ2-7	CSGGSSYEQYF	TGCAGTGGGGGTAGCTCCTACGAGCAGTACTTC
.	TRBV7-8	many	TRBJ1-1	CASSPRGSNTEAFF	TGTGCCAGCAGCCCCCGCGGATCGAACACTGAAGCTTTCTTT
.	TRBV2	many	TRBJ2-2	CASSDRGRTGELFF	TGTGCCAGCAGTGATCGCGGCCGCACCGGGGAGCTGTTTTTT
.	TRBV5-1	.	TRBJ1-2	CASSPIDALYGYTF	TGCGCCAGCAGCCCAATCGACGCGCTTTATGGCTACACCTTC
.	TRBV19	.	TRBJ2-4	CASSTQVEGFQYF	TGTGCCAGTAGTACCCAGGTCGAGGGGTTTCAGTACTTC
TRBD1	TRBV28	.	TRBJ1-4	CASSLHGTGDEKLFF	TGTGCCAGCAGTTTGCACGGGACAGGGGATGAAAAACTGTTTTTT
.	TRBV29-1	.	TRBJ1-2	CSVEVAGEVLYGYTF	TGCAGCGTTGAAGTTGCAGGAGAGGTTCTCTATGGCTACACCTTC
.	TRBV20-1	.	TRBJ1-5	CSASRSVNQPQHF	TGCAGTGCTAGTCGCAGTGTCAATCAGCCCCAGCATTTT
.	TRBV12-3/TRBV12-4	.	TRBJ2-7	CASSFAPSYEQYF	TGTGCCAGCAGTTTTGCGCCTTCCTACGAGCAGTACTTC
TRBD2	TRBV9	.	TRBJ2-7	CASTSGMTNYEQYF	TGTGCCAGCACTAGCGGGATGACGAACTACGAGCAGTACTTC
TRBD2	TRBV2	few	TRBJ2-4	CASSFRTSGLAKNIQYF	TGTGCCAGCAGCTTCCGGACTAGCGGGTTAGCCAAAAACATTCAGTACTTC
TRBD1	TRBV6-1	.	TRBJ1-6	CASSASGTAIISPLHF	TGTGCCAGCAGCGCCTCCGGGACAGCTATAATTTCACCCCTCCACTTT
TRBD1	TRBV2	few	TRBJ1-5	CASKKGQNQPQHF	TGTGCCAGCAAAAAGGGACAGAATCAGCCCCAGCATTTT
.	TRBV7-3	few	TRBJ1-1	CASSRTGFAEAFF	TGTGCCAGCAGCAGAACAGGGTTCGCTGAAGCTTTCTTT
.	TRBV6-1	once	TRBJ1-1	CASIKENTEAFF	TGTGCCAGCATCAAGGAGAACACTGAAGCTTTCTTT
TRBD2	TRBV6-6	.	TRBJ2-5	CASSYSRGLAGVWGETQYF	TGTGCCAGCAGTTACTCGCGTGGACTAGCGGGAGTTTGGGGAGAGACCCAGTACTTC
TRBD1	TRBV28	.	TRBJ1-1	CASSLYRGNTETFF	TGTGCCAGCAGTTTATACAGGGGGAACACTGAAACTTTCTTT
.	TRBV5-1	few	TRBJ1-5	CASSLSAVVSNQPQHF	TGCGCCAGCAGCTTGTCGGCGGTCGTGAGCAATCAGCCCCAGCATTTT
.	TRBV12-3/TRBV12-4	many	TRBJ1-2	CASRIMNYGYTF	TGTGCCAGTCGTATTATGAACTATGGCTACACCTTC
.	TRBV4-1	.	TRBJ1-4	CASSQEGTGWEKLFF	TGCGCCAGCAGCCAAGAGGGAACAGGCTGGGAAAAACTGTTTTTT
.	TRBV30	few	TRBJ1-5	CAWSSGNNQPQHF	TGTGCCTGGAGTTCTGGGAATAATCAGCCCCAGCATTTT
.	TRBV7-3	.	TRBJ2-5	CASGHYQETQYF	TGTGCCTCCGGGCACTATCAAGAGACCCAGTACTTC
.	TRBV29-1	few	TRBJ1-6	CSVIVQHNSPLHF	TGCAGCGTTATCGTACAGCATAATTCACCCCTCCACTTT
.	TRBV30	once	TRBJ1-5	CAWTPGTSNQPQHF	TGTGCCTGGACCCCTGGGACCAGCAATCAGCCCCAGCATTTT
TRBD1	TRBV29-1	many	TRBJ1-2	CSVPGTGNGYTF	TGCAGCGTCCCCGGGACAGGGAATGGCTACACCTTC
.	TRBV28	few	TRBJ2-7	CASRLGGLHLEQYF	TGTGCCAGCAGATTAGGGGGACTCCATCTGGAGCAGTACTTC
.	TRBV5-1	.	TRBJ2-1	CASSLESSYNEQFF	TGCGCCAGCAGCTTGGAGTCCTCCTACAATGAGCAGTTCTTC
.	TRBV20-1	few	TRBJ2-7	CSARDLGESSYEQYF	TGCAGTGCTAGAGATTTGGGGGAAAGCTCCTACGAGCAGTACTTC
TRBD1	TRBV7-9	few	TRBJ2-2	CASSPPGQTPLTGELFF	TGTGCCAGCAGCCCCCCGGGACAGACCCCTCTTACCGGGGAGCTGTTTTTT